Listed below are T cell receptor beta chains from one sample, sequenced in a study of T cell changes during pregnancy in multiple sclerosis. The protocol was immunoSEQ multiplex PCR, while the TCRdb copy is restricted to in-frame clones and leaves out a portion. The sample has tens of thousands of clones; over 85% are singletons. The specimen comprised peripheral blood, sampled in the second trimester of pregnancy. Every receptor here comes from a female donor in good health, enrolled as a control in a pregnancy study. CDR3s include the opening cysteine and the closing phenylalanine or tryptophan. D genes are given only for firm matches. A row's size may be missing; if present it is once, few, many or a size class.

>TRBV5-4|TRBJ2-3|.|15|.
TGTGCCAGCAGCTTGGCAACAGAACCCACAGATACGCAGTATTTT
CASSLATEPTDTQYF
>TRBV13|TRBJ2-3|.|18|TRBD2
TGTGCCAGCAGCTTAGGTGCGGGGGGCCATCCTAGCACAGATACGCAGTATTTT
CASSLGAGGHPSTDTQYF
>TRBV9|TRBJ2-1|.|14|TRBD2
TGTGCCAGCAGCGTAGAGGTTAGCGGGGGGTGGCGGTTCTTC
CASSVEVSGGWRFF
>TRBV4-3|TRBJ1-2|.|16|.
TGCGCCAGCAGCCAAGATCGCGGGTACGGCAACTATGGCTACACCTTC
CASSQDRGYGNYGYTF
>TRBV29-1|TRBJ2-1|.|14|.
TGCAGCGTCGTGAAGAGTGGGGGGAACGATGAGCAGTTCTTC
CSVVKSGGNDEQFF
>TRBV11-2|TRBJ1-1|.|17|.
TGTGCCAGCAGCCCCTTGACCCGGGGGTCTCTTGACACTGAAGCTTTCTTT
CASSPLTRGSLDTEAFF
>TRBV4-2|TRBJ2-5|.|15|.
TGTGCCAGCAGCCACGGGAATCGTGTTCGTGAGACCCAGTACTTC
CASSHGNRVRETQYF
>TRBV5-6|TRBJ2-3|once|16|TRBD2
TGTGCCAGCAGCTTGCGCGGGGGGGCCTTAGGAGATACGCAGTATTTT
CASSLRGGALGDTQYF
>TRBV10-3|TRBJ2-7|.|15|.
TGTGCCATCAGTGAGGCCGGCGGGCGGTCCTACGAGCAGTACTTC
CAISEAGGRSYEQYF
>TRBV2|TRBJ2-2|.|16|TRBD1
TGTGCCAGCAGGAGCCCAGGGACAGAACACACCGGGGAGCTGTTTTTT
CASRSPGTEHTGELFF
>TRBV7-9|TRBJ1-3|.|14|.
TGTGCCAGCAGCCCCAGGGGCGATGGAAACACCATATATTTT
CASSPRGDGNTIYF
>TRBV20-1|TRBJ2-7|.|10|.
TGCAGTGCTTCGGGGGACGAGCAGTACTTC
CSASGDEQYF
>TRBV19|TRBJ1-4|once|14|TRBD1
TGTGCCAGTAGTCGCGACAGGGTGGAAGAAAAACTGTTTTTT
CASSRDRVEEKLFF
>TRBV4-1|TRBJ2-5|.|14|.
TGCGCCAGCAGTCCCGGGGGGCCGGAGGAGACCCAGTACTTC
CASSPGGPEETQYF
>TRBV6-1|TRBJ1-1|.|13|.
TGTGCCAGCAGAGGGGATCTGAACACTGAAGCTTTCTTT
CASRGDLNTEAFF
>TRBV5-6|TRBJ1-1|once|14|.
TGTGCCAGCAGCTGGGGGGGGCTGGTATCTGAAGCTTTCTTT
CASSWGGLVSEAFF
>TRBV19|TRBJ1-5|.|14|.
TGTGCCAGTAGACAGGGTTTGTCAAATCAGCCCCAGCATTTT
CASRQGLSNQPQHF
>TRBV7-3|TRBJ2-1|.|15|TRBD2
TGTGCCAGCAGCAGTAGCGGGGGGGATTACAATGAGCAGTTCTTC
CASSSSGGDYNEQFF
>TRBV19|TRBJ2-2|.|14|.
TGTGCCAGTAGTATATCTCGGGGGACCGGGGAGCTGTTTTTT
CASSISRGTGELFF
>TRBV27|TRBJ1-2|.|13|TRBD1
TGTGCCAGCGGTACCTCGACAGGGGACGGCTACACCTTC
CASGTSTGDGYTF
>TRBV27|TRBJ1-4|.|15|.
TGTGCCAGCAGTTTAATGTGGGAGGCTAATGAAAAACTGTTTTTT
CASSLMWEANEKLFF
>TRBV5-1|TRBJ1-4|.|14|TRBD1
TGCGCCAGCAGCCTCGACGGGACAGGGGGAAAACTGTTTTTT
CASSLDGTGGKLFF
>TRBV7-6|TRBJ1-5|.|14|TRBD1
TGTGCCAGCAGCATGGGACAGGGGAATCAGCCCCAGCATTTT
CASSMGQGNQPQHF
>TRBV2|TRBJ1-4|.|15|TRBD1
TGTGCCAGCAGCCTGCTTGGACAGGTCAATGAAAAACTGTTTTTT
CASSLLGQVNEKLFF
>TRBV6-5|TRBJ1-2|.|14|TRBD1
TGTGCCAGCAGTTCTCGGGACAGGGCGCATGGCTACACCTTC
CASSSRDRAHGYTF
>TRBV7-2|TRBJ2-3|.|16|.
TGTGCCAGCAGCCCCAGGGTTACATTTGCCGCAGATACGCAGTATTTT
CASSPRVTFAADTQYF
>TRBV7-3|TRBJ2-2|.|16|.
TGTGCCAGCAGCCAAATGCCGACTCGCTACACCGGGGAGCTGTTTTTT
CASSQMPTRYTGELFF
>TRBV11-2|TRBJ2-3|.|17|TRBD2
TGTGCCAGCACCATCCGGACCCTACTAGCGGGGCATGCTACGCAGTATTTT
CASTIRTLLAGHATQYF
>TRBV19|TRBJ2-1|.|15|TRBD1
TGTGCCAGTACCAGGGACAGCAGCTCCTACAATGAGCAGTTCTTC
CASTRDSSSYNEQFF
>TRBV6-1|TRBJ2-3|.|17|TRBD2
TGTGCCAGCAGTGAATGGCTAGCGGGGGACGCCACAGATACGCAGTATTTT
CASSEWLAGDATDTQYF
>TRBV6-4|TRBJ2-1|.|13|.
TGTGCCAGCAGTTGGGCCAGTTCCAATGAGCAGTTCTTC
CASSWASSNEQFF
>TRBV7-2|TRBJ1-2|once|13|.
TGTGCCAGCAGCTTAGGAGTTCGCTATGGCTACACCTTC
CASSLGVRYGYTF
>TRBV30|TRBJ2-3|.|11|.
TGTGCCTGGGGGGCGGCAGATACGCAGTATTTT
CAWGAADTQYF
>TRBV10-3|TRBJ1-2|.|13|.
TGTGCCTCCTTAGTGGGCACTAACTATGGCTACACCTTC
CASLVGTNYGYTF
>TRBV5-1|TRBJ1-1|.|14|.
TGCGCCAGCAGCTTGGCGGGGAGAGGCACTGAAGCTTTCTTT
CASSLAGRGTEAFF
>TRBV18|TRBJ2-5|.|17|TRBD2
TGTGCCAGCTCACCACCGAGAGGAAGCGGGGGCCAAGAGACCCAGTACTTC
CASSPPRGSGGQETQYF
>TRBV7-9|TRBJ2-1|.|15|TRBD2
TGTGCCAGCAGCCGTCTTGGCGGGGGGAACAATGAGCAGTTCTTC
CASSRLGGGNNEQFF
>TRBV4-2|TRBJ1-2|.|15|.
TGTGCCAGCAGCCAAGAGGGGGGGGTTGGCTATGGCTACACCTTC
CASSQEGGVGYGYTF
>TRBV7-2|TRBJ1-2|.|14|.
TGTGCCAGCAGCTTAGAGCAGGGATACTATGGCTACACCTTC
CASSLEQGYYGYTF
>TRBV5-1|TRBJ2-3|.|17|.
TGCGCCAGCAGTTATATTACAGGGAAGAGATGGGCAGATACGCAGTATTTT
CASSYITGKRWADTQYF
>TRBV7-2|TRBJ1-2|once|15|TRBD1
TGTGCCAGCAGCTTAAGGGTCCGACAGGGAGATGGCTACACCTTC
CASSLRVRQGDGYTF
>TRBV9|TRBJ1-1|.|13|.
TGTGCCAGCAGCCCGGGGGGGGGCCCTGAAGCTTTCTTT
CASSPGGGPEAFF
>TRBV30|TRBJ1-6|.|17|TRBD1
TGTGCCTGGAGTTCCAGTGGAACGGGACAGGGCGGTTCACCCCTCCACTTT
CAWSSSGTGQGGSPLHF
>TRBV6-5|TRBJ2-2|once|15|.
TGTGCCAGCAGTTACGTGACAGGGAACACCGGGGAGCTGTTTTTT
CASSYVTGNTGELFF
>TRBV4-1|TRBJ1-6|.|15|.
TGCGCCAGCAGCCAAGTGTCCAGGATGAATTCACCCCTCCACTTT
CASSQVSRMNSPLHF
>TRBV6-5|TRBJ2-7|.|11|.
TGTGCCAGCGGCTTTCAGTACGAGCAGTACTTC
CASGFQYEQYF
>TRBV14|TRBJ2-7|.|12|.
TGTGCCAGCAGCAGGGGCGCTTACGAGCAGTACTTC
CASSRGAYEQYF
>TRBV5-1|TRBJ1-4|.|16|TRBD1
TGCGCCAGCAGCTTAAACCACAGGGGAACTAATGAAAAACTGTTTTTT
CASSLNHRGTNEKLFF